The T cell receptor (beta chain) under discussion was sequenced for a study of cytomegalovirus exposure and HLA in healthy donors. Study observations and caveats: Three chains linked to CMV were shown in vitro to be specific for CMV antigens. The finding came from a later analysis; first-cohort TCR clusters tended to co-occur in the roughly 110 validation repertoires. The authors listed 164 TCR beta chains as cytomegalovirus-associated.

About this clone: Its antigen is unknown.

The protocol was immunoSEQ multiplex PCR, while the TCRdb copy is restricted to in-frame clones and leaves out a portion. The profile shows 110,000 to 150,000 clones, roughly 87% of them singletons. V was clipped by 3 bases and J by 5 bases; unmatched bases: 1. Germline CDR1 and CDR2: SGDLS and YYNGEE. CDR3 size: 13 residues. This chain connects TRBV9 to TRBJ2-3; 9 bases match TRBD1. Material for sequencing was PBMCs. The clonotype was recovered from a woman aged 18-29 years in good health and CMV-seropositive. The CDR3 reads CASSADRGDTQYF. The CDR3 bases are TGTGCCAGCAGCGCGGACAGGGGAGATACGCAGTATTTT.